Included here is one T cell receptor beta chain sequence, with context. This clone has a count of ten or more. Its antigen is unknown. No qualities accompany the bases; no much larger clone lies one base away. The sample is drawn from a study of blood T cell repertoires in COVID-19 (dated by TCRdb to about 2020). For the study in its entirety: Collaborator samples came from the United States, Italy and Spain and covered acute and convalescent phases of COVID-19. The repertoires were released in a freely available public database meant as a resource for research on the immune response to SARS-CoV-2. Subjects who had been exposed to COVID-19, were actively infected with it, or had recovered from it provided the deeply sampled blood TCRbeta repertoires that made up the dataset. Where available, HLA class I and class II types were taken from metadata supplied by the sample provider and were not determined by assay-based typing. The prospective study material was composed of cDNA or gDNA derived from T cells, B-cell-depleted T cells, or PBMCs. The samples were drawn from the first 160 participants of the ongoing ImmuneRACE study and from 1,200 or so subjects provided by 6 global collaborators. A de-identified subject ID, COVID-19 status, age in years and sex were almost always included in the sample metadata.

TCRbeta CDR3 regions were amplified from genomic DNA using the immunoSEQ Assay, a bias-controlled multiplex PCR. In the authors' own workflow: The number of nucleated cells in each sample was estimated from the amplification of reference gene primers within the assay. To quantify the absolute abundance of each unique TCRbeta CDR3 rearrangement, sequence reads were collapsed and filtered. For each sample, productive Simpson clonality was calculated as the square root of Simpson's diversity index over productive rearrangements. Imported from immuneACCESS, the table was reduced by TCRdb to in-frame sequences with V and J called. These copies leave out some clones; in studies compared against another copy, an unresolved V gene accounts for under half, and the cause of the remainder is not known. That table furnishes V, J and clone size, whereas the DNA furnished D and trimming. A total of roughly 140,000 clones appear in this sample, 65% to 90% of them only once. The biggest ten clones account for 2.5% to 4% of the sample.

Paper-wide results and their limitations: How much clinical and demographic metadata was included differed by source and by participant, and the metadata was provided uncurated.

The collaborating institutions used their own protocols to collect whole blood in K2EDTA tubes. Collaborator samples were shipped for TCRbeta analysis as frozen whole blood, isolated PBMCs, or DNA extracted from either sample type. Material: peripheral blood. This clonotype was sampled from a man between 65 and 80 years old with acute or convalescent COVID-19.

The DNA sequence is TGTGCCAGCAGCTTAACCGGACTCAACTACAATGAGCAGTTCTTC. This encodes CASSLTGLNYNEQFF. The rearranged chain carries TRBV7-2 and TRBJ2-1, and possibly TRBD2, on 5 matching bases. The CDR3 goes from the cysteine to the phenylalanine over 15 residues. Of all the DNA, just the CDR3 is kept, 45 bases in frame from base 1. Trimming at the junction amounts to 2 bases on V and 3 bases on J, and the germline ends lie 11 bases apart. The germline V gene supplies CDR1 SGHTA and CDR2 FQGNSA.